A single sample gave rise to the 18 T cell receptor beta chains below, sequenced in a study of post-analysis software for immune sequencing data. Study results and caveats: TRBV5-6, TRBV5-1 and TRBV20-1 belonged to a set of about five TRBV segments that were more frequent in patients than controls.

These receptors' antigens are unknown. Unique molecular identifiers had been added to the TCR beta cDNA libraries. MiXCR, applied by TCRdb to the PCR reads, yields one record per CDR3 protein. The sample contains approximately 660,000 distinct CDR3 sequences, 59% of which appear only once. Sample: blood. The source is a girl between 2 and 10 years old with multiple sclerosis.

V usage is TRBV30 and J usage is TRBJ1-2, with 9 bases fitting TRBD1. J gave up 8 bases and V 3 bases, and 7 bases lay outside the gene matches. This CDR3 has 13 amino acids. Germline CDR1 GTSNPN, CDR2 SVGIG (reference sequence). The CDR3 protein is CAWRTGGRRGYTF. In DNA, the CDR3 is TGTGCCTGGAGAACAGGGGGCAGGAGGGGCTACACCTTC.

This chain uses TRBV7-6 with TRBJ1-1, with a tentative D call TRBD1 (5 bases). Germline V gene lookup returns CDR1 SGHVS and CDR2 FNYEAQ. The CDR3 consists of 14 residues. V gave up 5 bases and J gave up 1 base, with 11 bases separating them. CDR3 nucleotide sequence: TGTGCCAGCAGCCGTGGACATTCGAACACTGAAGCTTTCTTT. As protein: CASSRGHSNTEAFF.

This clonotype was recorded a few times. The rearrangement uses TRBV6-6 and TRBJ1-6; 10 bases line up with TRBD1. This CDR3 is 15 amino acids long. Per the germline V gene, CDR1 is MNHNY and CDR2 is SVGAGI (reference sequence). J was trimmed by 10 bases and V by 2 bases; bases with no gene match: 5. CDR3: CASSYPGQGRSPLHF. For the CDR3, the DNA is TGTGCCAGCAGTTACCCGGGACAGGGGAGATCACCCCTCCACTTT.

The rearrangement uses TRBV6-2 or TRBV6-3 and TRBJ1-1; 9 nucleotides align to TRBD1. The CDR3 consists of 18 residues. CDR1 is MNHEY, CDR2 SVGEGT, per germline. The V segment lost 6 bases and the J segment 0 bases; nucleotides outside the gene matches: 14. The chain's CDR3 is CASRDTTGGINMNTEAFF. The CDR3 bases are TGTGCCAGCAGGGATACTACAGGGGGCATCAACATGAACACTGAAGCTTTCTTT.

Only one count was recorded for this clonotype. This rearrangement joins TRBV29-1 to TRBJ1-1; tentative D call: TRBD1 (5 bases). Germline CDR1 reads SQVTM; CDR2 reads ANQGSEA. V lost 3 bases, J lost 5 bases, and 13 bases lay in between. There are 13 residues in the CDR3. CDR3 sequence reads: CSVEGTVGTEAFF. The CDR3 bases are TGCAGCGTTGAGGGGACCGTGGGGACTGAAGCTTTCTTT. Looking up the rest from reference TRBV29-1 and TRBJ1-1 gives the full variable domain: SAVISQKPSRDICQRGTSLTIQCQVDSQVTMMFWYRQQPGQSLTLIATANQGSEATYESGFVIDKFPISRPNLTFSTLTVSNMSPEDSSIYLCSVEGTVGTEAFFGQGTRLTVV.

The rearrangement joins TRBV6-4 to TRBJ2-3, with 7 bases lining up with TRBD2. CDR3 length equals 17 residues. Trimming cost V 0 bases and J 4 bases; bases outside gene matches: 10. Germline-derived CDR1 and CDR2 are MRHNA and SNTAGT. The CDR3 DNA reads TGTGCCAGCAGTGACTCCGGGGCGGGAGCACGCTCAGATACGCAGTATTTT. This encodes CASSDSGAGARSDTQYF.

This chain joins TRBV7-9 and TRBJ2-7, with TRBD1 identical over 8 bases. Germline values: CDR1 SEHNR, CDR2 FQNEAQ (reference sequence). V dropped 5 bases and J dropped 5; count of bases not matched to a gene: 11. This CDR3 comprises 15 residues. DNA of the CDR3: TGTGCCAGCAGCACCGCGACAGGGGCTATAAACGAGCAGTACTTC. It yields the protein CASSTATGAINEQYF.

The chain links TRBV20-1 to TRBJ1-2; D remains ambiguous. Trimming cost V 6 bases and J 2 bases, with 16 bases left between them. Germline CDR1 reads DFQATT; CDR2 reads SNEGSKA (reference sequence). The CDR3 is 14 amino acids. The CDR3: CSAHVTTENYGYTF. The CDR3 DNA sequence: TGCAGTGCCCACGTAACAACGGAGAACTATGGCTACACCTTC.

This clonotype was counted between two and nine times. CDR3 sequence (DNA): TGCGCCAGCAGCCTCCCTCTACTAGCGGGAGAGAGCAATGAGCAGTTCTTC. It specifies CASSLPLLAGESNEQFF. The chain combines TRBV4-1 with TRBJ2-1; 11 bases are a match to TRBD2. The germline CDR1 and CDR2 sequences are MGHRA and YSYEKL. The V segment lost 4 bases and the J segment 6 bases; nucleotides outside the gene matches: 11. The CDR3 loop spans 17 amino acids.

This clonotype was counted a few times. The J gene is TRBJ2-4, the V gene TRBV20-1, with 8 bases aligning to TRBD2. Germline loops: CDR1 DFQATT, CDR2 SNEGSKA (reference sequence). V lost 1 base, J lost 8 bases, and 7 bases stayed unmatched. The length of the CDR3 is 14 residues. DNA of the CDR3: TGCAGTGCTAGAGTCGGGGGGGCTTTAGACATTCAGTACTTC. This codes for CSARVGGALDIQYF.

The chain uses TRBV29-1 and TRBJ2-3, with D possibly matching TRBD2 (5 bases). The V gene lost 2 bases and the J gene lost 2 bases, with 20 bases spanning the gap. The CDR3 is 17 amino acids. CDR1 is SQVTM, CDR2 ANQGSEA, per germline. The CDR3 loop reads CSVERSPGLPVTDTQYF. The CDR3 bases are TGCAGCGTTGAAAGAAGTCCGGGATTACCTGTCACAGATACGCAGTATTTT.

This chain links TRBV7-8 with TRBJ2-5; the match to TRBD2 covers 11 bases. After removal of 5 bases from V and 5 bases from J, the junction contained 13 bases not matched to a gene. CDR3 length equals 17 residues. Per germline, CDR1 SGHVS and CDR2 FQNEAQ. CDR3 coding DNA: TGTGCCAGCAGCCTCGGACTAGCGGGCGGCGGTCGGGAGACCCAGTACTTC. This sequence encodes CASSLGLAGGGRETQYF.

This clonotype was seen a handful of times. The chain combines TRBV20-1 with TRBJ2-5; maybe TRBD2 (6 bases). The J call may be incorrect, as the DNA end agrees better with TRBJ2-7. The CDR3 covers 11 residues. Germline V gene lookup returns CDR1 DFQATT and CDR2 SNEGSKA (reference sequence). CDR3 in DNA: TGCAGTGCTAAGACTAGTCACGAGCAGTACTTC. This codes for CSAKTSHEQYF.

The chain recombines TRBV13 with TRBJ1-1; no reliable D call. This CDR3 region has 13 residues. The germline V gene has CDR1 PRHDT and CDR2 FYEKMQ (reference sequence). Trimming removed 2 bases at V and 7 bases at J, with 11 bases between. The DNA of the CDR3 is TGTGCCAGCAGCTTATCGGGGATTAATGAAGCTTTCTTT. It yields the protein CASSLSGINEAFF.

This CDR3 is CASSQNGRVYEQYF. The DNA of the CDR3 is TGTGCCAGCAGCCAGAACGGACGGGTCTACGAGCAGTACTTC. The rearrangement uses TRBV3-1 and TRBJ2-7; D gene ambiguous. V was shortened by 3 bases and J by 3 bases, with 12 bases between the two germline ends. The length of the CDR3 is 14 residues. Germline lookup yields CDR1 LGHDT and CDR2 YNNKEL (reference sequence).

V and J are TRBV3-1 and TRBJ2-7, with D possibly TRBD2 on 9 matching bases. Trimming shortened V by 4 bases and J by 2 bases, and 27 bases separated the two germline ends. The CDR3 contains 19 residues. Germline lookup yields CDR1 LGHDT and CDR2 YNNKEL (reference sequence). CDR3 region: CASSLRTGTQREDTYEQYF. The CDR3 nucleotides read TGTGCCAGCAGCCTTCGGACAGGGACCCAGCGGGAGGATACCTACGAGCAGTACTTC.

The genes are TRBV7-3 and TRBJ2-1; D is ambiguous. The CDR3 totals 16 residues. Per the germline V gene, CDR1 is SGHTA and CDR2 is FQGTGA. V was cut by 3 bases and J by 4 bases, with 16 bases left in between. Here the CDR3 DNA reads TGTGCCAGCAGCTTGGCTGGCGACGTGAGGTACAATGAGCAGTTCTTC. Its translation: CASSLAGDVRYNEQFF.

The chain links TRBV7-2 to TRBJ2-1; D possibly matches TRBD1 or TRBD2 (5 bases each). Between the trimmed V and J ends, which lost 5 bases and 7 bases, there was a span of 21 bases. The CDR3 is 16 residues long. Germline V gene data show CDR1 as SGHTA and CDR2 as FQGNSA. CDR3 DNA: TGTGCCAGCAGCCGCCTCGGGCCGCCTGAGGGGAATGAGCAGTTCTTC. Translated: CASSRLGPPEGNEQFF.